Below are 17 T cell receptor beta chains sequenced from a single sample in a study of OX40 agonist ivuxolimab in advanced cancers. TCRdb keeps only in-frame clones here, not all; method: immunoSEQ multiplex PCR. This table has about 76,000 clones, 65% to 90% appearing once. Sequences were derived from CD4+ or CD8+ T cells sorted from blood, sampled in a trial of the OX40 agonist ivuxolimab. The origin of the receptors is an adult with an advanced solid tumor such as melanoma, head and neck, liver or kidney cancer.

J is TRBJ2-7 and V is TRBV18; the D is unclear. Germline V gene sequence: CDR1 KGHSH, CDR2 LQKENI. The V and J ends lost 6 bases and 4 bases respectively, with 7 bases between them. There are 11 residues in the CDR3. The DNA for the CDR3 is TGTGCCAGCTCGACCCAATACGAGCAGTACTTC. It specifies CASSTQYEQYF.

V usage is TRBV9 and J usage is TRBJ2-1; D gene uncertain. The length of the CDR3 is 12 residues. The germline V and J ends were trimmed by 5 bases and 4 bases, with 7 bases remaining between them. Germline V gene sequence: CDR1 SGDLS, CDR2 YYNGEE. CDR3 protein: CASRGSYNEQFF. CDR3 in DNA: TGTGCCAGCAGAGGATCGTACAATGAGCAGTTCTTC.

The chain couples TRBV6-5 to TRBJ1-6; 7 bases are shared with TRBD1. The CDR3 loop spans 15 amino acids. Looked up from germline, CDR1 is MNHEY and CDR2 is SVGAGI. Germline trimming cut 0 bases from V and 8 bases from J; bases unmatched to any gene: 4. The CDR3 nucleotides read TGTGCCAGCAGTTACTCGACAGGGCTCTATTCACCCCTCCACTTT. Amino acid sequence: CASSYSTGLYSPLHF.

This chain connects TRBV7-2 to TRBJ2-4; D is perhaps TRBD1 or TRBD2 (5 bases each). This CDR3 spans 12 amino acids. Trimming cost V 1 base and J 7 bases, with 5 bases left between them. Looked up from germline, CDR1 is SGHTA and CDR2 is FQGNSA. CDR3 residues: CASSLGGNIQYF. The CDR3 nucleotides are TGTGCCAGCAGCTTAGGGGGGAACATTCAGTACTTC.

This rearrangement joins TRBV7-2 to TRBJ1-2, with a weak D call TRBD1 (6 bases). CDR1 and CDR2 (germline): SGHTA, FQGNSA. This CDR3 is built from 16 residues. V shed 0 bases and J shed 5 bases, with 16 bases lying between them. The CDR3 here is CASSLAPRTEKYGYTF. In nucleotides, the CDR3 is TGTGCCAGCAGCTTAGCGCCCAGGACAGAGAAGTATGGCTACACCTTC. The whole variable domain, filled in from reference TRBV7-2 and TRBJ1-2, reads GAGVSQSPSNKVTEKGKDVELRCDPISGHTALYWYRQSLGQGLEFLIYFQGNSAPDKSGLPSDRFSAERTGGSVSTLTIQRTQQEDSAVYLCASSLAPRTEKYGYTFGSGTRLTVV.

J is TRBJ2-1 and V is TRBV7-6; 9 positions match TRBD2. The ends lost 1 base at V and 3 bases at J; junction bases unmatched: 13. The germline V gene has CDR1 SGHVS and CDR2 FNYEAQ. The CDR3 totals 19 residues. CDR3 loop: CASSLGGGGRAFLYNEQFF. The CDR3 DNA reads TGTGCCAGCAGCTTAGGAGGGGGCGGGAGGGCCTTTCTCTACAATGAGCAGTTCTTC.

This clone appeared a few times. The chain couples TRBV9 to TRBJ1-1; possibly TRBD1 for D (6 bases). V was trimmed by 6 bases and J by 0 bases, leaving 12 bases between them. In germline, CDR1 is SGDLS, CDR2 YYNGEE. The CDR3 length is 14 residues. CDR3 DNA sequence: TGTGCCAGCAACCGGGGGCTCATGAACACTGAAGCTTTCTTT. Translation gives CASNRGLMNTEAFF.

The CDR3 DNA reads TGTGCCATCAGTACAGGGGGCTATGGGGCCAACGTCCTGACTTTC. This sequence encodes CAISTGGYGANVLTF. The chain is built from TRBV10-3 and TRBJ2-6; 9 bases match TRBD1. The junction had 2 bases not matched to a gene; V was cut back by 5 bases and J by 3 bases. This CDR3 is built from 15 residues. The germline V gene encodes CDR1 ENHRY and CDR2 SYGVKD.

Worth noting for this clone: Germline is not matched at one junction end, which may reflect a read error. The chain is built from TRBV10-3 and TRBJ2-5; 9 bases are a match to TRBD1. Per the germline V gene, CDR1 is ENHRY and CDR2 is SYGVKD. The CDR3 has 16 residues. CDR3 sequence reads: CASSYTTGGGQETQYF. The CDR3 DNA reads TGTGCCAGCAGTTACACCACAGGGGGCGGGCAAGAGACCCAGTACTTC.

The CDR3 loop reads CASSPAARYYGYTF. The CDR3, as DNA: TGTGCCAGCAGTCCGGCCGCCAGATACTATGGCTACACCTTC. The genes are TRBV6-6 and TRBJ1-2; D ambiguous. Trimming removed 5 bases at V and 3 bases at J, with 13 bases between. Germline CDR1 is MNHNY and CDR2 is SVGAGI (reference sequence). The CDR3 spans 14 residues.

This chain joins TRBV11-3 and TRBJ1-1, with D maybe TRBD1 (6 bases). Germline-derived CDR1 and CDR2 are SGHNT and YENEEA. V was clipped by 4 bases and J by 1 base, with 13 bases between them. CDR3 length: 15 amino acids. The CDR3 nucleotides read TGTGCCAGCAGCTCAGCCGGGACATCGAACACTGAAGCTTTCTTT. Translated, it gives CASSSAGTSNTEAFF.

The CDR3 nucleotides are TGTGCCAGCAGCGTAGAGGGATCGATTTTAGGTACGCAGTATTTT. Translating gives CASSVEGSILGTQYF. This rearrangement joins TRBV9 to TRBJ2-3, with unresolved D. In germline, CDR1 is SGDLS, CDR2 YYNGEE. Trimming cost V 0 bases and J 8 bases, with 16 bases left between them. This CDR3 region has 15 residues.

The chain combines TRBV2 with TRBJ2-1, with D possibly called TRBD1 or TRBD2 (5 bases each). This CDR3 spans 19 amino acids. V gave up 5 bases and J gave up 2 bases, with 25 bases separating them. Per germline, CDR1 SNHLY and CDR2 FYNNEI. The DNA for the CDR3 is TGTGCCAGCAGTCCCCGCAGGTCTATGAGGGACCCTACCTACAATGAGCAGTTCTTC. Protein: CASSPRRSMRDPTYNEQFF.

This rearrangement joins TRBV27 to TRBJ2-5; a possible D gene is TRBD2 (6 bases). This CDR3 is 16 amino acids long. CDR1 is MNHEY, CDR2 SMNVEV, per germline (reference sequence). Trimming stripped 2 bases from V and 1 base from J, with 14 bases between. CDR3 region: CASSLQGWRAQETQYF. CDR3 bases: TGTGCCAGCAGTTTACAAGGGTGGAGGGCCCAAGAGACCCAGTACTTC.

Only a few counts were recorded for this clone. V usage is TRBV19 and J usage is TRBJ1-2; 7 positions match TRBD1. The germline gives CDR1 LNHDA, CDR2 SQIVND (reference sequence). V lost 4 bases and J lost 3; bases outside the gene matches: 8. This CDR3 has 15 amino acids. The CDR3 bases are TGTGCCAGTAGTAGAAAGACAGGGCCAGACTATGGCTACACCTTC. Amino acids: CASSRKTGPDYGYTF.

The chain carries TRBV27 and TRBJ2-3; 10 bases agree with TRBD1. CDR1 is MNHEY and CDR2 is SMNVEV in the germline V gene (reference sequence). The length of the CDR3 is 15 residues. The J segment lost 3 bases and the V segment lost 6 bases, leaving 6 bases of the junction unmatched. DNA of the CDR3: TGTGCCAGCAGCCGACAGGGGGCAGTAACAGATACGCAGTATTTT. Amino acid sequence: CASSRQGAVTDTQYF.

The sample holds a few counts of this clone. V and J are TRBV11-3 and TRBJ2-5; a possible D gene is TRBD2 (5 bases). This CDR3 is built from 12 residues. In germline, CDR1 is SGHNT, CDR2 YENEEA. The V gene lost 3 bases and the J gene lost 10 bases, with 12 bases spanning the gap. The CDR3 coding sequence is TGTGCCAGCAGCTTCCCCAATCGGGGCCAGTACTTC. It is translated as CASSFPNRGQYF. Variable domain in full (rest from reference TRBV11-3 and TRBJ2-5): EAGVVQSPRYKIIEKKQPVAFWCNPISGHNTLYWYLQNLGQGPELLIRYENEEAVDDSQLPKDRFSAERLKGVDSTLKIQPAELGDSAVYLCASSFPNRGQYFGPGTRLLVL.